Shown below are 3 T cell receptor beta chains from a single sample sequenced in a study of blood T cell repertoires in COVID-19. Generated by immunoSEQ multiplex PCR, the TCRdb table keeps only in-frame clones and is missing some. This sample carries about 130,000 clones, around four fifths of them seen once, and the ten largest clones take 4.5% to 6%. The specimen sequenced was peripheral blood. These receptors were collected from an elderly man with COVID-19, enrolled during active disease.

The rearrangement joins TRBV28 to TRBJ1-4; D unclear. Trimming stripped 5 bases from V and 8 bases from J, with 15 bases between. This CDR3 is built from 14 residues. Looked up from germline, CDR1 is MDHEN and CDR2 is SYDVKM. In DNA form, the CDR3 reads TGTGCCAGCAGTCCAGAAACATCCTGGGAAAAACTGTTTTTT. Translating gives CASSPETSWEKLFF.

This clone showed up just once. This rearrangement joins TRBV12-3 or TRBV12-4 to TRBJ2-2; possible D gene TRBD2, 5 bases. V lost 3 bases, J lost 3 bases, and 5 bases lay in between. This CDR3 spans 13 amino acids. The CDR3 DNA is TGTGCCAGCAGTTTCGGGGACACCGGGGAGCTGTTTTTT. The encoded protein is CASSFGDTGELFF.

The CDR3 DNA reads as TGTGCCAGCAGTGAAGCAATGGGGGCCTATGGCTACACCTTC. Its protein is CASSEAMGAYGYTF. The chain has TRBV2 and TRBJ1-2, with D possibly being TRBD1 (6 bases). CDR1 is SNHLY, CDR2 FYNNEI, per germline. The V and J ends lost 0 bases and 4 bases respectively, with 9 bases between them. The CDR3 is made up of 14 amino acids. Together with reference TRBV2 and TRBJ1-2, the CDR3 gives the full variable domain: EPEVTQTPSHQVTQMGQEVILRCVPISNHLYFYWYRQILGQKVEFLVSFYNNEISEKSEIFDDQFSVERPDGSNFTLKIRSTKLEDSAMYFCASSEAMGAYGYTFGSGTRLTVV.